This section outlines one TCR beta chain sequence together with its context. This clone has only a few counts. Its antigen remains unidentified. Base quality data are lacking; no much larger clone is found one base away. Collaborating institutions collected whole blood in K2EDTA tubes following their own protocols. For TCRbeta analysis, collaborators shipped samples in one of three forms: frozen whole blood, isolated PBMCs, or DNA extracted from either of those sample types. The immunoSEQ Assay, a bias-controlled multiplex PCR, was used to amplify TCRbeta CDR3 regions from genomic DNA. Per the original workflow: Nucleated cell counts per sample were estimated from amplification of reference gene primers within the assay. To quantify the absolute abundance of each unique TCRbeta CDR3 rearrangement, sequence reads were collapsed and filtered. Productive Simpson clonality was computed per sample as the square root of Simpson's diversity index over productive rearrangements. TCRdb mirrors the immuneACCESS table, restricted to in-frame sequences. Some clones are absent from its copies; in checked studies, under half trace to an unresolved V gene, and the reason for the others is unknown. Clonal size and the V and J genes are those of that table, whereas D and trimming came from the DNA. The sample table records approximately 130,000 clones; roughly 71% of these occur just once. The ten top clones hold roughly 20% of the sample.

These data belong to a study of blood T cell repertoires in COVID-19 (dated by TCRdb to 2018 to 2020). In terms of the full investigation: Samples covering the acute and convalescent phases of COVID-19 were provided by collaborators in the United States, Italy and Spain. The material from the prospective study consisted of cDNA or gDNA derived from T cells, B-cell-depleted T cells, or PBMCs. The dataset comprised deeply sampled blood TCRbeta repertoires from subjects exposed to, actively infected with, or recovered from COVID-19. The repertoires were made available in a free public database intended to serve as a resource for research on the immune response to SARS-CoV-2. The samples were drawn from the first 160 participants of the ongoing ImmuneRACE study and from more than 1,000 subjects provided by 6 global collaborators. Sample metadata almost always included a de-identified subject ID, COVID-19 status, age in years and sex. Where HLA class I and class II types were available, the types were taken from metadata supplied by the sample provider, not from assay-based typing. General study outcomes and caveats: The quantity of clinical and demographic metadata differed by source and by participant and was supplied without curation.

V is cut back by 3 bases and J by 8 bases, with 15 bases in the junction unmatched. CDR1 LNHDA and CDR2 SQIVND were looked up in the germline V gene (reference sequence). Including cysteine and phenylalanine, the CDR3 has 16 amino acids. The sequence is cut down to CDR3 DNA, 48 bases in frame from base 1. The chain links TRBV19 with TRBJ1-2; 7 central nucleotides agree with TRBD1. This TCR was recovered from an elderly man with acute or convalescent COVID-19. Sequencing was carried out using peripheral blood. The DNA sequence is given as TGTGCCAGTAGTATTTCTCTTAACAGGGGCTCGGCCGGCTACACCTTC. The translation is CASSISLNRGSAGYTF.